The clone carrying this T cell receptor beta chain was observed once. This record belongs to a study of OX40 agonist ivuxolimab in advanced cancers. Using immunoSEQ multiplex PCR, the repertoire was profiled, and TCRdb retains in-frame clones only, with some absent. The sample has tens of thousands of clones, approximately 90% seen once. The germline CDR1 and CDR2 sequences are MDHEN and SYDVKM. With 5 bases clipped from V and 4 bases from J, the junction kept 8 bases outside the gene matches. The CDR3 runs 15 residues. This rearrangement joins TRBV28 to TRBJ1-1; TRBD1 matches at 9 bases. Sample: CD4+ or CD8+ T cells sorted from blood, taken in a trial of the OX40 agonist ivuxolimab. The TCR comes from an adult with an advanced solid tumor such as melanoma, head and neck, liver or kidney cancer. CDR3 DNA sequence: TGTGCCAGCAGTCCAGGGGGGACAGGGTCCACTGAAGCTTTCTTT. Translated, it gives CASSPGGTGSTEAFF.